A single sample gave rise to the 24 T cell receptor beta chains below, sequenced in a study of blood T cell repertoires in COVID-19. Here immunoSEQ multiplex PCR was the method, and the copy in TCRdb shows in-frame clones only, minus some. The sample consists of some 340,000 clones, around 83% of them appearing once. Sequenced material: peripheral blood. These receptors all come from a man between 25 and 39 years old with active or convalescent COVID-19.

The chain couples TRBV23-1 to TRBJ2-7; 10 nucleotides align to TRBD1. TRBV23-1 is identified as an open reading frame with a role that is uncertain. The CDR3 totals 15 residues. Trimming removed 1 base from V and 1 base from J; junction bases left unmatched: 1. This CDR3 reads CASSQWGQGSYEQYF. For the CDR3, the DNA is TGCGCCAGCAGTCAATGGGGACAGGGGTCCTACGAGCAGTACTTC.

The rearrangement links TRBV3-1 (or the pseudogene TRBV3-2) to TRBJ2-7, with TRBD1 matching over 9 bases. Trimming at V came to 4 bases and at J to 2 bases, leaving 12 bases not matched to a gene. The CDR3 has 17 residues. Germline V gene lookup returns CDR1 LGHDT and CDR2 YNNKEL (reference sequence). The CDR3 DNA reads as TGTGCCAGCAGCCCAGGGCCGGGACAGGGCCTCACCTACGAGCAGTACTTC. Translating it yields CASSPGPGQGLTYEQYF.

The gene calls are TRBV7-9 and TRBJ1-2, with D hard to call. Germline V gene lookup returns CDR1 SEHNR and CDR2 FQNEAQ (reference sequence). V shed 6 bases and J shed 4 bases, with 12 bases lying between them. CDR3 length: 13 residues. CDR3 nucleotides: TGTGCCAGCAGTTACGACAAGGCCTATGGCTACACCTTC. This encodes CASSYDKAYGYTF. The variable domain in full, completed from reference TRBV7-9 and TRBJ1-2, reads DTGVSQNPRHKITKRGQNVTFRCDPISEHNRLYWYRQTLGQGPEFLTYFQNEAQLEKSRLLSDRFSAERPKGSFSTLEIQRTEQGDSAMYLCASSYDKAYGYTFGSGTRLTVV.

In DNA form, the CDR3 reads TGTGCCAGCACCCGGGACAGACGGAATGAAAAACTGTTTTTT. This translates into CASTRDRRNEKLFF. J is TRBJ1-4 and V is TRBV6-5; the match to TRBD1 covers 7 bases. Germline assignment: CDR1 MNHEY and CDR2 SVGAGI. Trimming at V came to 7 bases and at J to 5 bases, leaving 7 bases not matched to a gene. The CDR3 loop spans 14 amino acids.

The chain carries TRBV7-9 and TRBJ1-1; 10 bases line up with TRBD1. The CDR3 has 13 residues. Germline trimming cut 5 bases from V and 5 bases from J; bases unmatched to any gene: 2. Germline V CDR1 and CDR2: SEHNR, FQNEAQ (reference sequence). CDR3 protein: CASSGQGGTEAFF. The CDR3 coding sequence is TGTGCCAGCAGCGGACAGGGGGGAACTGAAGCTTTCTTT.

This clone was seen just once. The CDR3 protein is CASSLNRRDRRSTDTQYF. In DNA form, the CDR3 reads TGTGCCAGCAGCTTAAACAGGAGGGACAGGCGTAGCACAGATACGCAGTATTTT. The chain recombines TRBV7-8 with TRBJ2-3, with 8 nucleotides matching TRBD1. This CDR3 has 18 amino acids. CDR1 SGHVS and CDR2 FQNEAQ come from the germline V gene. V gave up 2 bases and J gave up 0 bases; unmatched junction bases: 10.

The V gene is TRBV27, the J gene TRBJ2-7; D might be TRBD1 (6 bases). The length of the CDR3 is 15 residues. The germline V and J ends were trimmed by 6 bases and 5 bases, with 20 bases remaining between them. Germline V gene sequence: CDR1 MNHEY, CDR2 SMNVEV (reference sequence). The CDR3 reads CASREDGTPPDEQYF. CDR3 coding DNA: TGTGCCAGCAGGGAGGACGGGACACCTCCGGACGAGCAGTACTTC.

The table lists this clone with a few counts. The chain links TRBV7-3 to TRBJ1-1; D unclear. Germline V gene sequence: CDR1 SGHTA, CDR2 FQGTGA. Trimming pared 4 bases from V and 10 bases from J, leaving 13 bases between. The CDR3 runs to 12 residues. Written as DNA, the CDR3 is TGTGCCAGCAGCTCACCCGGGTTGGGAGCTTTCTTT. This encodes CASSSPGLGAFF.

Regarding this clone: This sample includes further DNA sequences coding for the same CDR3. The chain employs TRBV19 and TRBJ1-1; 9 bases line up with TRBD1. The CDR3 totals 15 residues. V lost 5 bases, J lost 1 base, and 5 bases stayed unmatched. Germline lookup yields CDR1 LNHDA and CDR2 SQIVND (reference sequence). The CDR3 DNA is TGTGCCAGTAGTCCGGACAGGGGCAGGAACACTGAAGCTTTCTTT. Translation gives CASSPDRGRNTEAFF.

V is TRBV11-3 and J is TRBJ2-1; 12 nucleotides line up with TRBD2. Trimming cost V 5 bases and J 0 bases; bases outside gene matches: 5. The CDR3 length is 17 residues. Per the germline V gene, CDR1 is SGHNT and CDR2 is YENEEA. CDR3 loop: CASSLLAGGSSYNEQFF. CDR3 in DNA: TGTGCCAGCAGCCTCCTAGCGGGGGGGAGCTCCTACAATGAGCAGTTCTTC.

The chain carries TRBV27 and TRBJ1-2; D gene unclear. Per germline, CDR1 MNHEY and CDR2 SMNVEV (reference sequence). Trimming took off 5 bases at V and 8 bases at J, with 24 bases between the two ends. The CDR3 is 16 amino acids. The DNA for the CDR3 is TGTGCCAGCAGTCGGGTGGGAAGGGTAGAGGCGGGGGGCTACACCTTC. It translates to CASSRVGRVEAGGYTF.

The DNA for the CDR3 is TGTGCCAGCGATGGGAGGAGAGCTCAAGCTTTCTTT. Its translation is CASDGRRAQAFF. The rearrangement uses TRBV28 and TRBJ1-1, with D hard to call. The CDR3 totals 12 residues. Trimming pared 8 bases from V and 9 bases from J, leaving 16 bases between. Germline CDR1 and CDR2: MDHEN and SYDVKM. Supplemented by reference TRBV28 and TRBJ1-1, the full variable domain reads DVKVTQSSRYLVKRTGEKVFLECVQDMDHENMFWYRQDPGLGLRLIYFSYDVKMKEKGDIPEGYSVSREKKERFSLILESASTNQTSMYLCASDGRRAQAFFGQGTRLTVV.

This chain connects TRBV7-2 to TRBJ1-2, with D tentatively TRBD1 (5 bases). Trimming took off 3 bases at V and 6 bases at J, with 11 bases between the two ends. CDR3 length: 13 amino acids. Per the germline V gene, CDR1 is SGHTA and CDR2 is FQGNSA. The CDR3 region is CASSFQGWDGYTF. CDR3 sequence (DNA): TGTGCCAGCAGCTTTCAGGGATGGGATGGCTACACCTTC.

V gene TRBV7-2 combines with J gene TRBJ2-5; D is uncertain. Germline V lookup: CDR1 SGHTA, CDR2 FQGNSA. The length of the CDR3 is 14 residues. The V end lost 4 bases, the J end lost 4 bases, and 13 bases lay between the germline ends. CDR3 sequence reads: CASSSRSGRETQYF. The CDR3 coding sequence is TGTGCCAGCAGCTCCCGGAGTGGCAGAGAGACCCAGTACTTC.

In its sample, this clone was seen once. The chain recombines TRBV19 with TRBJ1-5, with D possibly being TRBD1 (6 bases). CDR3 length: 13 amino acids. The germline V gene encodes CDR1 LNHDA and CDR2 SQIVND (reference sequence). The V end lost 7 bases, the J end lost 5 bases, and 12 bases lay between the germline ends. DNA of the CDR3: TGTGCCAGTAACAGGGAGGGCGATCAGCCCCAGCATTTT. It encodes CASNREGDQPQHF. The whole variable domain, filled in from reference TRBV19 and TRBJ1-5, reads DGGITQSPKYLFRKEGQNVTLSCEQNLNHDAMYWYRQDPGQGLRLIYYSQIVNDFQKGDIAEGYSVSREKKESFPLTVTSAQKNPTAFYLCASNREGDQPQHFGDGTRLSIL.

The rearrangement joins TRBV5-4 to TRBJ1-1; TRBD1 aligns across 10 bases. The CDR3 length is 14 residues. Germline V gives CDR1 SGHNT, CDR2 YYREEE (reference sequence). The V segment lost 2 bases and the J segment 9 bases; nucleotides outside the gene matches: 7. The CDR3 DNA follows: TGTGCCAGCAGCTTCGACAGGGGGCTAGGGAAAGCTTTCTTT. Translating it yields CASSFDRGLGKAFF. The whole variable domain, remainder taken from reference TRBV5-4 and TRBJ1-1, is ETGVTQSPTHLIKTRGQQVTLRCSSQSGHNTVSWYQQALGQGPQFIFQYYREEENGRGNFPPRFSGLQFPNYSSELNVNALELDDSALYLCASSFDRGLGKAFFGQGTRLTVV.

The CDR3 DNA sequence: TGCGCCAGCAGCTTGGTGACTAGCGGGGTCAACTCCTACAATGAGCAGTTCTTC. This codes for CASSLVTSGVNSYNEQFF. V and J are TRBV5-1 and TRBJ2-1, with 11 bases lining up with TRBD2. Trimming cost V 0 bases and J 0 bases; bases outside gene matches: 5. Germline CDR1 reads SGHRS; CDR2 reads YFSETQ. This CDR3 is 18 amino acids long.

In its sample, this clone was seen a few times. The chain couples TRBV27 to TRBJ1-3, with 7 bases matching TRBD1. This CDR3 spans 14 amino acids. Germline trimming cut 5 bases from V and 4 bases from J; bases unmatched to any gene: 5. Per germline, CDR1 MNHEY and CDR2 SMNVEV (reference sequence). CDR3 protein: CASSARGQGNTIYF. CDR3 sequence (DNA): TGTGCCAGCAGTGCGAGGGGGCAAGGAAACACCATATATTTT.

As DNA, the CDR3 is TGCGCCAGCAGCCAAGATCTTGGGAGGGGAGTCTCACCCCTCCACTTT. Its protein product is CASSQDLGRGVSPLHF. The rearrangement links TRBV4-1 to TRBJ1-6; TRBD1 might be the D (5 bases). The CDR3 totals 16 residues. The germline V gene has CDR1 MGHRA and CDR2 YSYEKL. The ends were cut back, 0 bases at V and 10 bases at J, with 16 bases in the middle.

The chain is built from TRBV7-2 and TRBJ1-3; D gene ambiguous. Trimming removed 8 bases at V and 0 bases at J, with 14 bases between. This CDR3 is 15 amino acids long. The germline V gene encodes CDR1 SGHTA and CDR2 FQGNSA. For the CDR3, the DNA is TGTGCCAGCGGGCTTTGGTTGCCCTCTGGAAACACCATATATTTT. Translated, it gives CASGLWLPSGNTIYF.

The V and J genes are TRBV6-6 and TRBJ1-3, with D maybe TRBD1 (6 bases). The CDR3 runs to 14 residues. CDR1 is MNHNY, CDR2 SVGAGI, per germline (reference sequence). V was pared by 6 bases and J by 0 bases, with 9 bases between. The CDR3 is CASSSGVSGNTIYF. The CDR3 bases are TGTGCCAGCAGCTCAGGGGTCTCTGGAAACACCATATATTTT.

The V call is TRBV2, the J call TRBJ1-5, with TRBD1 matching 8 bases. The germline V gene encodes CDR1 SNHLY and CDR2 FYNNEI. This CDR3 has 14 residues. V dropped 4 bases and J dropped 6; count of bases not matched to a gene: 5. CDR3 DNA: TGTGCCAGCAGTGTCGGACAGGGTGGTCAGCCCCAGCATTTT. Translation gives CASSVGQGGQPQHF. Drawing the rest from reference TRBV2 and TRBJ1-5, the complete variable domain is EPEVTQTPSHQVTQMGQEVILRCVPISNHLYFYWYRQILGQKVEFLVSFYNNEISEKSEIFDDQFSVERPDGSNFTLKIRSTKLEDSAMYFCASSVGQGGQPQHFGDGTRLSIL.

The chain has TRBV21-1 and TRBJ1-1; the table assigns TRBD1, which was not confirmed against the DNA. TRBV21-1 constitutes a pseudogene. The CDR3 is 16 amino acids. CDR3 bases: TGTGCCAGCCCTCCGGAGACAGGGGGGATGAACACTGAAGCTTTCTTT. Translated, it gives CASPPETGGMNTEAFF.

This chain joins TRBV29-1 and TRBJ1-1, with 9 bases identical to TRBD1. This CDR3 contains 11 residues. Germline assignment: CDR1 SQVTM and CDR2 ANQGSEA. V lost 5 bases, J lost 7 bases, and 2 bases stayed unmatched. The CDR3 region has the DNA TGCAGCGTTAGGGGACAGGGTGAAGCTTTCTTT. Translated, it gives CSVRGQGEAFF.